This passage covers 9 T cell receptor beta chains from one sample sequenced in a study of T cells in Graves' hyperthyroidism and ophthalmopathy. TCR beta CDR3 regions were amplified from RNA. The study used the HTBI primer set for a first-round RT-PCR of the TCR CDR3. TCRdb re-called the multiplex PCR reads through MiXCR, storing one row per CDR3 protein. This table holds about 720,000 distinct CDR3 sequences, about 17% found once. Sequencing was performed on blood. These receptors originate from a woman in her forties or fifties with Graves' hyperthyroidism that later progressed to Graves' ophthalmopathy.

The chain employs TRBV20-1 and TRBJ2-1, with TRBD1 matching 10 bases. V lost 1 base and J lost 5; bases outside the gene matches: 5. CDR3 size: 15 residues. The germline CDR1 and CDR2 sequences are DFQATT and SNEGSKA (reference sequence). CDR3 in amino acids: CSARAWTGGNNEQFF. The CDR3 DNA reads TGCAGTGCTAGAGCTTGGACAGGGGGAAACAATGAGCAGTTCTTC.

The chain is built from TRBV3-1 and TRBJ2-1; 11 bases align to TRBD2. Germline V lookup: CDR1 LGHDT, CDR2 YNNKEL (reference sequence). V lost 2 bases to trimming and J lost 3 bases; unmatched junction nucleotides: 9. The CDR3 length is 18 residues. CDR3 protein: CASSQSGASGGNYNEQFF. The CDR3 DNA reads TGTGCCAGCAGCCAAAGCGGGGCTAGCGGGGGGAACTACAATGAGCAGTTCTTC.

The chain recombines TRBV6-5 with TRBJ2-1; D gene unclear. Trimming pared 1 base from V and 8 bases from J, leaving 9 bases between. CDR3 length equals 13 residues. Germline V gene sequence: CDR1 MNHEY, CDR2 SVGAGI. This CDR3 is CASSYYPGDEQFF. CDR3 coding DNA: TGTGCCAGCAGTTACTACCCTGGGGATGAGCAGTTCTTC.

The chain carries TRBV7-9 and TRBJ2-5; no definite D call. CDR3 length equals 15 residues. The ends were cut back, 0 bases at V and 0 bases at J, with 8 bases in the middle. Germline V gives CDR1 SEHNR, CDR2 FQNEAQ (reference sequence). In nucleotides, the CDR3 is TGTGCCAGCAGCTTAGCGGTGGGGAACCAAGAGACCCAGTACTTC. Translated: CASSLAVGNQETQYF.

The chain combines TRBV6-2 or TRBV6-3 with TRBJ2-7; TRBD1 matches 8 bases. V lost 6 bases to trimming and J lost 6 bases; unmatched junction nucleotides: 10. This CDR3 region has 14 residues. Germline assignment: CDR1 MNHEY and CDR2 SVGEGT. CDR3 sequence reads: CASSPDRGRFEQYF. In nucleotides, the CDR3 is TGTGCCAGCAGCCCAGACAGGGGTCGGTTCGAGCAGTACTTC.

This clonotype has at least ten counts. V and J are TRBV12-3 or TRBV12-4 and TRBJ1-1, with 9 nucleotides matching TRBD1. Trimming removed 6 bases from V and 1 base from J; junction bases left unmatched: 0. The CDR3 is 13 residues long. The CDR3, as DNA: TGTGCCAGCAGGGGACAGGGGAACACTGAAGCTTTCTTT. Translating gives CASRGQGNTEAFF.

The rearrangement joins TRBV20-1 to TRBJ2-5; D gene unclear. In germline, CDR1 is DFQATT, CDR2 SNEGSKA (reference sequence). The V end was cut by 6 bases, the J end by 7 bases, with 21 bases between. There are 14 residues in the CDR3. The CDR3 DNA reads as TGCAGTGCGTCGAAAAACAGAGTCCCGGGGACCCAGTACTTC. As protein: CSASKNRVPGTQYF.

This clonotype was seen ten or more times. The chain recombines TRBV6-1 with TRBJ1-1; 9 bases align to TRBD1. The CDR3 has 14 residues. Germline V gives CDR1 MNHNS, CDR2 SASEGT. Trimming cost V 7 bases and J 7 bases; bases outside gene matches: 10. The CDR3 spells CASTPQTGGDEAFF. The CDR3 nucleotides are TGTGCCAGCACCCCACAGACAGGGGGTGATGAAGCTTTCTTT.

Many counts were recorded for this clonotype. The chain links TRBV5-5 to TRBJ2-3; D is uncertain. With 0 bases removed from V and 9 bases from J, the gap between germline ends came to 14 bases. Germline V gene lookup returns CDR1 SGHKS and CDR2 YYEKEE (reference sequence). The CDR3 has 14 residues. CDR3 bases: TGTGCCAGCAGCTTGGCCGGAAGTGGGTCCACGCAGTATTTT. Amino acid sequence: CASSLAGSGSTQYF.